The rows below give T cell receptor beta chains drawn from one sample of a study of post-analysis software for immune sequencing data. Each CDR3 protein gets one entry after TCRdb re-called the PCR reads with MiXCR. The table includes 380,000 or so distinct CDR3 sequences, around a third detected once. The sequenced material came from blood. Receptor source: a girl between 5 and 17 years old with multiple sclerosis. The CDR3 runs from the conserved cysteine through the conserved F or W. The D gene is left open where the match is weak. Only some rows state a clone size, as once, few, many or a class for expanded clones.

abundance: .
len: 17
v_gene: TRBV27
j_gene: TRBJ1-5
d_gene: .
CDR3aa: CASSLFGHQASNQPQHF
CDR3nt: TGTGCCAGCAGTTTATTCGGGCACCAAGCTAGCAATCAGCCCCAGCATTTT

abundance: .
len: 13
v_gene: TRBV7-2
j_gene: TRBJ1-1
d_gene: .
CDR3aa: CASSPGRVGEAFF
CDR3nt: TGTGCCAGCAGCCCAGGCCGGGTTGGAGAAGCTTTCTTT

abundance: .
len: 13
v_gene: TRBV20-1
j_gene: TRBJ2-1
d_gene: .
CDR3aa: CSARAPDYNEQFF
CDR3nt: TGCAGTGCTAGGGCGCCCGACTACAATGAGCAGTTCTTC

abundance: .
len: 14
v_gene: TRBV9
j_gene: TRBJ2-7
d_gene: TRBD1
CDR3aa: CASSGRTGWGEQYF
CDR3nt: TGTGCCAGCAGCGGACGGACAGGCTGGGGCGAGCAGTACTTC

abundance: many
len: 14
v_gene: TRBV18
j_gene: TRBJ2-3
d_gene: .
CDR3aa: CASSFGPGADTQYF
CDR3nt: TGTGCCAGCTCTTTCGGTCCCGGGGCAGATACGCAGTATTTT

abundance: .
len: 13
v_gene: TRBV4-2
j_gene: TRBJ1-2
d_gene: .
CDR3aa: CVSSPGKGYGYTF
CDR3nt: TGTGTCAGCAGCCCCGGCAAGGGCTATGGCTACACCTTC

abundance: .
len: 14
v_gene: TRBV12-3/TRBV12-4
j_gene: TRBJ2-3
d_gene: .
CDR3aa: CASSLDPLADTQYF
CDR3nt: TGTGCCAGCAGTTTAGACCCCCTGGCAGATACGCAGTATTTT

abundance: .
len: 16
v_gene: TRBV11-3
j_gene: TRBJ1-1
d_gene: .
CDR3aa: CASSLDGRASEDEAFF
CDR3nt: TGTGCCAGCAGCTTAGACGGTCGCGCGAGTGAGGATGAAGCTTTCTTT

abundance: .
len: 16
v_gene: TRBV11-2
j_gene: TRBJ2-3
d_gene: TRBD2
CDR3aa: CASSFLERDYTDTQYF
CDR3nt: TGTGCCAGCAGCTTTCTAGAGAGGGACTACACAGATACGCAGTATTTT

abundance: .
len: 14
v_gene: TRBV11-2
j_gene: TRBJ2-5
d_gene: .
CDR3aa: CASRTATDSGTQYF
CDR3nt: TGTGCCAGCAGAACCGCGACAGATTCAGGGACCCAGTACTTC

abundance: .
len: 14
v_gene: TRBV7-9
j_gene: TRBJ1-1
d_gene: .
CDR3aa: CASSPQRQSTEAFF
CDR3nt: TGTGCCAGCAGCCCTCAGAGGCAGAGCACTGAAGCTTTCTTT

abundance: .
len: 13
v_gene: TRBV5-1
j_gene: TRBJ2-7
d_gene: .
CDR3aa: CASRGTSSYEQYF
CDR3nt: TGCGCCAGCAGGGGGACATCGAGCTACGAGCAGTACTTC

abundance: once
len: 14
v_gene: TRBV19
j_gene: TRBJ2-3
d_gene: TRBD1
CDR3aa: CASNPGQDTDTQYF
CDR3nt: TGTGCCAGTAATCCGGGACAGGACACAGATACGCAGTATTTT

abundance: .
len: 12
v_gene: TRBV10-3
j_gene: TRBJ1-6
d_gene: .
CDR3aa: CAISESAGLLHF
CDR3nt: TGTGCCATCAGTGAGTCGGCCGGACTCCTCCACTTT

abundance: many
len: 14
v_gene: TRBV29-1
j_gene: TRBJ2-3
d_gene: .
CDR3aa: CSTPWGDSTDTQYF
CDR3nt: TGCAGCACCCCCTGGGGGGACAGCACAGATACGCAGTATTTT

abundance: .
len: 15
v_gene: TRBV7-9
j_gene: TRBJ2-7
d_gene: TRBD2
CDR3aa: CAGSLALAGAYEQYF
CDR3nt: TGTGCCGGCAGCTTAGCGCTAGCGGGAGCCTACGAGCAGTACTTC

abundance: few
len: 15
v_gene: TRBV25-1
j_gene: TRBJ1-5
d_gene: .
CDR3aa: CASSPTGYSNQPQHF
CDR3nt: TGTGCCAGCTCACCGACAGGTTATAGCAATCAGCCCCAGCATTTT

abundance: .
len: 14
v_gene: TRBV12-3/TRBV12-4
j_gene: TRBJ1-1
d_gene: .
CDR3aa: CASSPGTDPFEAFF
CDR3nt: TGTGCCAGCTCCCCCGGGACGGACCCCTTTGAAGCTTTCTTT

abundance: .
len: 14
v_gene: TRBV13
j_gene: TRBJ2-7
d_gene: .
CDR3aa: CASTKMGLSYEQYF
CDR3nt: TGTGCCAGCACCAAAATGGGTTTATCCTACGAGCAGTACTTC

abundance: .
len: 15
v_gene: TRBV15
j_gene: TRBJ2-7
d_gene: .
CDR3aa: CATSRAPADSYERYF
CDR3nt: TGTGCCACCAGCAGAGCCCCGGCTGACTCCTACGAGCGGTACTTC

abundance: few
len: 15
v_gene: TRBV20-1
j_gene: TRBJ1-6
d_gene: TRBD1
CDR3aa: CSAQIGQGMNSPLHF
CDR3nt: TGCAGTGCCCAGATCGGACAGGGGATGAATTCACCCCTCCACTTT

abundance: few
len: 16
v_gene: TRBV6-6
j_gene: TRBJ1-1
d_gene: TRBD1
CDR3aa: CASSYSGQGLNTEAFF
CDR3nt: TGTGCCAGCAGTTACTCTGGACAGGGATTGAACACTGAAGCTTTCTTT

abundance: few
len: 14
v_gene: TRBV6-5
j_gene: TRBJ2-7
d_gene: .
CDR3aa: CASSRDPGSYEQYF
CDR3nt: TGTGCCAGCAGCCGAGATCCGGGCTCCTACGAGCAGTACTTC

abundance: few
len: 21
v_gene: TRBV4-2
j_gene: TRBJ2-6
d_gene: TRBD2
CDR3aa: CASSQVGTTDALSSGANVLTF
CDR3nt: TGTGCCAGCAGCCAAGTTGGGACTACCGACGCTCTGAGCTCTGGGGCCAACGTCCTGACTTTC

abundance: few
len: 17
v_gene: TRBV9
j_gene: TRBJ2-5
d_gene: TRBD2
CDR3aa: CASSVAPLAGGLETQYF
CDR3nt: TGTGCCAGCAGCGTCGCCCCTCTAGCGGGGGGGCTAGAGACCCAGTACTTC

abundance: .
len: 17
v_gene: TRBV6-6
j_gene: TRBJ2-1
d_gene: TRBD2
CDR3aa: CASSYSILAGGGNEQFF
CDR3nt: TGTGCCAGCAGTTACTCGATCCTAGCGGGGGGAGGCAATGAGCAGTTCTTC

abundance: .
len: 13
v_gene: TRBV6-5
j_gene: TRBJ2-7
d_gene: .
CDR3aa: CASSPRRAYEQYF
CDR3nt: TGTGCCAGCAGCCCCCGGAGGGCCTACGAGCAGTACTTC

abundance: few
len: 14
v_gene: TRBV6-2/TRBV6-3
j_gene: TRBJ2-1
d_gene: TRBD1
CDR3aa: CASSYSTGGNEQFF
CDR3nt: TGTGCCAGCAGTTACTCGACAGGGGGCAATGAGCAGTTCTTC

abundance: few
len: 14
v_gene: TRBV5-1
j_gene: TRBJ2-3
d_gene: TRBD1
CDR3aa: CASSRDSYTDTQYF
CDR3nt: TGCGCCAGCAGCCGGGACAGTTACACAGATACGCAGTATTTT